This is a list of T cell receptor beta chains from one sample in a study of tumor-infiltrating lymphocytes in glioblastoma multiforme. TCRdb reanalysed the multiplex PCR reads using MiXCR and keeps one entry per CDR3 protein. The sample holds over 10,000 distinct CDR3 sequences, 65% to 70% seen once. Input material: brain tumor tissue. The receptor set was obtained from a male donor with glioblastoma. CDR3s include the opening cysteine and the closing phenylalanine or tryptophan.

J gene | V gene | CDR3 protein
TRBJ2-1 | TRBV5-1 | CASNPQQSRDSYNEQFF
TRBJ1-5 | TRBV20-1 | CSARDLQFHGSNQPQHF
TRBJ2-1 | TRBV5-1 | CASSLAGQGRNEQFF
TRBJ2-7 | TRBV11-1 | CACSLACLDKGYEQYF
TRBJ2-1 | TRBV20-1 | CSASRPGLAGLNKQLF
TRBJ2-1 | TRBV12-3/TRBV12-4 | CASSPGPPSNEQFF
TRBJ2-7 | TRBV6-2/TRBV6-3 | CATGTVSYGEYF
TRBJ2-7 | TRBV11-2 | CASSLDPEQYF
TRBJ2-1 | TRBV11-2 | CASSFRQGGVDEQFF
TRBJ2-3 | TRBV10-2 | CGSSAEGAGADTQYF
TRBJ2-7 | TRBV11-1 | CASSLARPDRGFEQYF
TRBJ1-2 | TRBV29-1 | CSVEEMEAIYGYTF
TRBJ1-5 | TRBV29-1 | CSVVSARDHQPQHF
TRBJ2-1 | TRBV20-1 | CSASRPGLVGTNAQFF
TRBJ1-6 | TRBV21-1 | CTSSIPPSKHNSPLHF
TRBJ1-1 | TRBV11-3 | CASSFVGGINTEAFF
TRBJ2-3 | TRBV29-1 | CSVEVSRGAQYF
TRBJ2-3 | TRBV20-1 | CSAPQGLKLTDTQYF
TRBJ1-2 | TRBV29-1 | CSTLQGHGYTF
TRBJ1-6 | TRBV29-1 | CSVARDKESPLHF
TRBJ1-5 | TRBV10-3 | CAIGRQVDQPQHF
TRBJ2-5 | TRBV6-5 | CASREPSGRAQETQYF
TRBJ2-1 | TRBV10-2 | CASMASGRGNEQFF
TRBJ2-7 | TRBV4-2 | CASSNAYEQYF
TRBJ1-5 | TRBV6-5 | CASRRTGRNQPQHF
TRBJ2-7 | TRBV6-2/TRBV6-3 | CASSYILGEQYF
TRBJ2-7 | TRBV5-1 | CASGLGRGYEQYF
TRBJ2-5 | TRBV29-1 | CSVFKAETQYF
TRBJ1-6 | TRBV20-1 | CTARDRRGDSPLHF
TRBJ2-1 | TRBV7-9 | CVSTPAAESYYEQFF
TRBJ1-1 | TRBV30 | CAWSPLGVITEAFF
TRBJ1-5 | TRBV7-2 | CASSTHIGQPQHF
TRBJ2-7 | TRBV11-2 | CASSLGRHSYEQYF
TRBJ1-4 | TRBV20-1 | CSARDSRAFNEKPFF
TRBJ2-7 | TRBV6-5 | CASSYVKLGGGPEQYF
TRBJ1-2 | TRBV5-4 | CASSTEGADYGYTF
TRBJ2-7 | TRBV10-1 | CASSASAYGQYF
TRBJ2-1 | TRBV11-2 | CASSLVPSQYNEQFF
TRBJ2-7 | TRBV5-1 | CASRFAGGPYERYF
TRBJ2-7 | TRBV29-1 | CSVINGSSYEQYF
TRBJ2-7 | TRBV11-2 | CASSSDFAYEQYF
TRBJ2-3 | TRBV7-2 | CASSLADTQYF
TRBJ2-7 | TRBV5-5 | CASSSRDSSYEQYF
TRBJ1-4 | TRBV11-2 | CASSLNQNEKPSF
TRBJ2-7 | TRBV11-2 | CASSSSSLALYEQYF
TRBJ1-5 | TRBV6-6 | CASSDFPRQGAGDKPQHF
TRBJ2-2 | TRBV11-2 | CASSSRVQGQNTGELF
TRBJ2-1 | TRBV7-9 | CASSPGEANEQFF
TRBJ2-2 | TRBV12-3/TRBV12-4 | CASGLEGTGELFF
TRBJ2-5 | TRBV29-1 | CRAGGAAPRETRYF
TRBJ2-1 | TRBV20-1 | CSARSTSGRDEQFF
TRBJ1-1 | TRBV4-1 | CASSQEISTEAFF
TRBJ2-1 | TRBV13 | CASSLRSSISYNEQFF
TRBJ1-1 | TRBV20-1 | CSANDGTTLGAFF
TRBJ1-2 | TRBV3-1 | CASSPSGDYGYTF
TRBJ2-7 | TRBV11-1 | CVSSGQGREQYF
TRBJ2-7 | TRBV29-1 | CSAKGDRSYEQYF
TRBJ1-2 | TRBV11-2 | CASSLDLDKTKTF
TRBJ1-4 | TRBV6-6 | CASSWDRATNEKLFF